This T cell receptor (beta chain) derives from a study of early T cells in non-severe SARS-CoV-2 infection. Looking at the study overall: Chains were unpaired, as sequencing was done on bulk RNA from unsorted whole blood.

With 5 bases removed from V and 2 bases from J, the gap between germline ends came to 17 bases. Germline CDR1 is SGHNT and CDR2 is YYREEE (reference sequence). The CDR3 consists of 16 residues. General study findings and limits: Private and CD4 specificities were missed by VDJdb matching, skewed to anti-spike CD8.

With regard to this clonotype: What it recognizes is unknown.

Unique molecular identifiers tagged individual cDNA molecules. In TCRdb, the 5' RACE reads were re-called with MiXCR into one record per CDR3 protein. This table holds 85,000 to 90,000 distinct CDR3 sequences, roughly 14% found once. The chain employs TRBV5-4 and TRBJ2-1; D may be TRBD1 (8 bases). This receptor was identified in an adult who was a healthcare worker with PCR-confirmed SARS-CoV-2 infection or an uninfected control (not recorded which). Sequencing was carried out using whole blood. The CDR3 spells CASRFDRGGTYNEQFF. The CDR3 DNA is TGTGCCAGCAGATTCGACAGGGGAGGGACCTACAATGAGCAGTTCTTC.